This T cell receptor beta chain stems from a study of blood T cell repertoires in COVID-19. As for the study in general: Sites in the United States, Italy and Spain provided acute and convalescent COVID-19 samples.

Germline V gene data show CDR1 as MNHEY and CDR2 as SVGAGI. V lost 5 bases and J 6 bases, leaving 10 bases between the germline ends. This CDR3 is 12 amino acids long. Across under 25 US areas, participants ranged in age from about 18 to 100 years. Authors' analysis steps: Researchers report that nucleated cell counts were estimated from reference gene primer amplification. Clones were sequenced by immunoSEQ multiplex PCR, and TCRdb holds only the in-frame ones, with some missing. V and J calls and clone size are those listed in that table; D and trimming were worked out from the DNA. The data show some 330,000 clones, roughly four fifths seen once.

The specimen sequenced was PBMCs or T cells enriched from blood (not recorded which). This receptor was identified in a woman in her fifties or sixties who had recovered from COVID-19. V gene TRBV6-5 combines with J gene TRBJ1-1; tentatively, D is TRBD1 (5 bases). The CDR3 region is CASSIRDSEAFF. The CDR3 DNA is TGTGCCAGCAGTATCAGGGATTCTGAAGCTTTCTTT.